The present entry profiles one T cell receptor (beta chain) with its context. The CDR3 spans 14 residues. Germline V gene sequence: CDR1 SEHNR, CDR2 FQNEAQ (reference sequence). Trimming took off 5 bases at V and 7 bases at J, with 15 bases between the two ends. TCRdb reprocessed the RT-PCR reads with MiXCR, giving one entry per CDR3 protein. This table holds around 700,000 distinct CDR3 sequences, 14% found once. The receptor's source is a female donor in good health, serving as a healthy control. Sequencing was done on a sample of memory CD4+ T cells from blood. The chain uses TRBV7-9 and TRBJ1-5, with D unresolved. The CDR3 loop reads CASSLHDSTQPQHF. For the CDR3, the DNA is TGTGCCAGCAGCCTTCATGATTCGACCCAGCCCCAGCATTTT.